What follows describes a single TCR beta chain. This specimen belongs to a study of Ad26.COV2.S vaccination and SARS-CoV-2 variants. Sequencing was performed with immunoSEQ multiplex PCR; in TCRdb, only in-frame clones are kept and a portion is missing. The data contain about 320,000 clones, around four fifths of them singletons. This CDR3 region has 14 residues. Per germline, CDR1 SGDLS and CDR2 YYNGEE. V dropped 0 bases and J dropped 5; count of bases not matched to a gene: 4. Stated treatment: around 19 received Ad26.COV2.S at low or high dose, single or two shots; 5 received placebo; per-sample allocation not given. Sampling happened 63 days after the first vaccine or placebo injection. Adults aged 18-55 years in Boston included the donor. An Ad26 vector expressing Wuhan-strain SARS-CoV-2 spike constituted the vaccine.

The chain couples TRBV9 to TRBJ1-2; 7 positions match TRBD1. The clonotype originates from a person between 18 and 60 years old who received the Ad26.COV2.S COVID-19 vaccine or a placebo. The sample in question was peripheral blood, obtained in a trial of Ad26.COV2.S vaccine versus placebo. The CDR3 DNA sequence: TGTGCCAGCAGCGTAGACAGGGGAATATATGGCTACACCTTC. It encodes CASSVDRGIYGYTF.